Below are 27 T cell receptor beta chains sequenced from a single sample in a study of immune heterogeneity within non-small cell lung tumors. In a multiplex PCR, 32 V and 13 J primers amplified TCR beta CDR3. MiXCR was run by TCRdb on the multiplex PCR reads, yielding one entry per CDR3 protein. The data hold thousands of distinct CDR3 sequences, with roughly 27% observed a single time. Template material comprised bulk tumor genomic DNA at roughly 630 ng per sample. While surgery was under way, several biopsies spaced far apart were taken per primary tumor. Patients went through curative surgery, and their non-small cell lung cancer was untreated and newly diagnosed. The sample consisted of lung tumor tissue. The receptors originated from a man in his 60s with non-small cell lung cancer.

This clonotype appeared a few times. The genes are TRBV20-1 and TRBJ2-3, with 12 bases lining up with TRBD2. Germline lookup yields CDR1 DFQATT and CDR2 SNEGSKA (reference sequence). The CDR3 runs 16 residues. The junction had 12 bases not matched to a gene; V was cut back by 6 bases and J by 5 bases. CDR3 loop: CSARTSGTVRGDTQYF. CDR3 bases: TGCAGTGCAAGGACTAGCGGGACGGTCCGAGGAGATACGCAGTATTTT.

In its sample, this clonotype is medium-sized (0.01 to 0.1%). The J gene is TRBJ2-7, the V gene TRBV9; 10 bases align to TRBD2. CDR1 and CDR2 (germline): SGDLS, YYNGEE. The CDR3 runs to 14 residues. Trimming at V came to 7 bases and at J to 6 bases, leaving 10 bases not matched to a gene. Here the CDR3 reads CASRGLAGVFEQYF. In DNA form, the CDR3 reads TGTGCCAGCCGGGGGCTAGCGGGAGTCTTCGAGCAGTACTTC.

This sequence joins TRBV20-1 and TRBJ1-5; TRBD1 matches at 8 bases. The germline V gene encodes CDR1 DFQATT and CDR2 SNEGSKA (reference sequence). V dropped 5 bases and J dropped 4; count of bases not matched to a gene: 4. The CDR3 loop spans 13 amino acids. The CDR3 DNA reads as TGCAGTGCTCGGACAGGGCAGAATCAGCCCCAGCATTTT. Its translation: CSARTGQNQPQHF.

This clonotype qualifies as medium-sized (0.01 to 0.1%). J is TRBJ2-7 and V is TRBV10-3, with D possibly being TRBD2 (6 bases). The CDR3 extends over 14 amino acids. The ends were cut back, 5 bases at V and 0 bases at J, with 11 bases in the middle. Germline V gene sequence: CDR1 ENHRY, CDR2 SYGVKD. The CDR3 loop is CAISSGGFSYEQYF. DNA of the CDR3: TGTGCCATCAGTTCCGGAGGGTTCTCCTACGAGCAGTACTTC.

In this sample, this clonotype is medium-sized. The CDR3 loop reads CASSLDNSYEQYF. The CDR3 nucleotides are TGTGCCAGCAGCCTTGACAACTCCTACGAGCAGTACTTC. The genes are TRBV3-1 and TRBJ2-7; D is uncertain. The CDR3 is 13 residues long. Trimming removed 4 bases from V and 0 bases from J, with 7 bases in between. Germline assignment: CDR1 LGHDT and CDR2 YNNKEL (reference sequence).

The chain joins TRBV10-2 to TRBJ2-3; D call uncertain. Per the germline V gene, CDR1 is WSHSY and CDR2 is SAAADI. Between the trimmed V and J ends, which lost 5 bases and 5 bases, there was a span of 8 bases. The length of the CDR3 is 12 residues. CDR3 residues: CASSFRRDTQYF. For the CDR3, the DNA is TGCGCCAGCAGTTTCCGCAGAGATACGCAGTATTTT.

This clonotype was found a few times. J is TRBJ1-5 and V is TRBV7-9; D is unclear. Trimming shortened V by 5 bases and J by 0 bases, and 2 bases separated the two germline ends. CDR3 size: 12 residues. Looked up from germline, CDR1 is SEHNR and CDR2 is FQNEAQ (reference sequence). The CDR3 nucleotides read TGTGCCAGCAGCGGTAGCAATCAGCCCCAGCATTTT. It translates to CASSGSNQPQHF. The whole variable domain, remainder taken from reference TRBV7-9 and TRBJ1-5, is DTGVSQNPRHKITKRGQNVTFRCDPISEHNRLYWYRQTLGQGPEFLTYFQNEAQLEKSRLLSDRFSAERPKGSFSTLEIQRTEQGDSAMYLCASSGSNQPQHFGDGTRLSIL.

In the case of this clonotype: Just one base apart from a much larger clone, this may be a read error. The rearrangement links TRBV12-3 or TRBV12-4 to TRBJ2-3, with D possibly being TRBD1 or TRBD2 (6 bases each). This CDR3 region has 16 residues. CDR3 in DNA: TGTGCCAGCAGTTGGGGCGGGACAAAGAGCACAAATACGCAGTATTTT. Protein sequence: CASSWGGTKSTNTQYF.

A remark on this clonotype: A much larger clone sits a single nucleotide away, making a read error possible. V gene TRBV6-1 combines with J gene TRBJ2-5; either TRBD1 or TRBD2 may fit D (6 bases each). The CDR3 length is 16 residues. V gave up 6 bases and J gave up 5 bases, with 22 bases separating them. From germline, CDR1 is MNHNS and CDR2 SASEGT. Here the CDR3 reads CASRPRGQSLRETQYF. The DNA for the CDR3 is TGTGCCAGCAGACCTCGGGGGCAGTCATTGAGGGAGACCCAGTACTTC.

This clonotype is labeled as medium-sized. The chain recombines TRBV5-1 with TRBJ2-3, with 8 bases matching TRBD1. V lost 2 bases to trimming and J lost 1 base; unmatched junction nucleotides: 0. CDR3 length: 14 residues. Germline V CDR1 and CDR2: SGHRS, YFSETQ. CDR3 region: CASSLQGGTDTQYF. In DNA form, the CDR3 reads TGCGCCAGCAGCTTACAGGGGGGCACAGATACGCAGTATTTT.

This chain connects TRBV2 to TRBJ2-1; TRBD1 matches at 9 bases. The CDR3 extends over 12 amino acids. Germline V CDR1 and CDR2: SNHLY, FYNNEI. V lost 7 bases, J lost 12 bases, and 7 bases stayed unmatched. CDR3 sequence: CASNLQGARQFF. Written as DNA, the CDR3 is TGTGCCAGCAATCTACAGGGGGCTCGGCAGTTCTTC.

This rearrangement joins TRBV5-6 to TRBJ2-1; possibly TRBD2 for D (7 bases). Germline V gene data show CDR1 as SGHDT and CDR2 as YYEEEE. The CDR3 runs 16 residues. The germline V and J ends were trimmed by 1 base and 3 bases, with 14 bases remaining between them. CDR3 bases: TGTGCCAGCAGCTTGTTCAGGGGAGGGGACTACAATGAGCAGTTCTTC. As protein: CASSLFRGGDYNEQFF.

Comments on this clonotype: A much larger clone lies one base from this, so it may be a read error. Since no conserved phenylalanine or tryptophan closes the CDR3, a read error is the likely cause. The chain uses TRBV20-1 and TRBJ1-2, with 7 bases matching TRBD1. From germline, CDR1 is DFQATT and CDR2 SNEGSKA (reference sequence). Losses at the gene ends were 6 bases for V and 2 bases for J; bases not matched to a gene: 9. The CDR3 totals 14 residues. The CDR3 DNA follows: TGCAGTGCCAATCCGGGACAGTACAACTATGGCTACACCTTG. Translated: CSANPGQYNYGYTL.

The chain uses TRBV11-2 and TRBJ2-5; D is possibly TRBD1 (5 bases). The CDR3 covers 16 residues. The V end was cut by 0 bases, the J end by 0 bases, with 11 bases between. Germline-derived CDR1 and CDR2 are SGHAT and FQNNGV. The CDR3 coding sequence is TGTGCCAGCAGCTTAGATCGGTACAGGTACCAAGAGACCCAGTACTTC. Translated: CASSLDRYRYQETQYF.

In DNA, the CDR3 is TGCGCCAGCAGCCAAGAGTTAGCAGGCCGTGAAGCTTTCTTT. This sequence encodes CASSQELAGREAFF. This chain connects TRBV4-1 to TRBJ1-1; D is unclear. CDR3 length: 14 residues. Trimming removed 0 bases from V and 7 bases from J, with 12 bases in between. CDR1 and CDR2 from the germline V gene are MGHRA and YSYEKL.

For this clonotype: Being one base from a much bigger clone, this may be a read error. Written as DNA, the CDR3 is TGTGCCAGCAGTTACTCGGGGCAGCACTCCTACGATCAGTACTTC. Protein sequence: CASSYSGQHSYDQYF. The chain is built from TRBV6-5 and TRBJ2-7; D may be TRBD1 (5 bases). The CDR3 loop spans 15 amino acids. From germline, CDR1 is MNHEY and CDR2 SVGAGI.

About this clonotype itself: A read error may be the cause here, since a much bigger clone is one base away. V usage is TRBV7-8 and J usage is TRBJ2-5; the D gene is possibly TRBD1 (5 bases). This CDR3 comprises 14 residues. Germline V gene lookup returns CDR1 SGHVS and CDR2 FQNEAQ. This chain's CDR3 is CASSLGQYQETHYF. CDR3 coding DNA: TGTGCCAGCAGCTTAGGACAGTACCAAGAGACCCACTACTTC. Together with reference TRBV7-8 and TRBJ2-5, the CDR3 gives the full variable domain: GAGVSQSPRYKVAKRGQDVALRCDPISGHVSLFWYQQALGQGPEFLTYFQNEAQLDKSGLPSDRFFAERPEGSVSTLKIQRTQQEDSAVYLCASSLGQYQETHYFGPGTRLLVL.

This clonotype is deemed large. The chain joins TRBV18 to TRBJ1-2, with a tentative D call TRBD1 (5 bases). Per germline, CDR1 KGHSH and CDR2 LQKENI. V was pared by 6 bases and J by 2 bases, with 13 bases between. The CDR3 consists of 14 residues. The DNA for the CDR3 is TGTGCCAGCTCTCACGGGGCAGGGAACTATGGCTACACCTTC. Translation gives CASSHGAGNYGYTF.

The CDR3: CASSHRGETEAFF. CDR3 sequence (DNA): TGTGCCAGCAGCCACAGGGGGGAGACTGAAGCTTTCTTT. V and J are TRBV5-5 and TRBJ1-1; 8 bases map to TRBD1. CDR1 is SGHKS, CDR2 YYEKEE, per germline (reference sequence). The J segment lost 5 bases and the V segment lost 4 bases, leaving 4 bases of the junction unmatched. The CDR3 runs to 13 residues.

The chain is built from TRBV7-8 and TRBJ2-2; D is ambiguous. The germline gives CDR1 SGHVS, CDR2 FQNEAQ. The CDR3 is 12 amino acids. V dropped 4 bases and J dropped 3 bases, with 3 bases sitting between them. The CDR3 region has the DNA TGTGCCAGCAGCTCGGACACCGGGGAGCTGTTTTTT. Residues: CASSSDTGELFF.

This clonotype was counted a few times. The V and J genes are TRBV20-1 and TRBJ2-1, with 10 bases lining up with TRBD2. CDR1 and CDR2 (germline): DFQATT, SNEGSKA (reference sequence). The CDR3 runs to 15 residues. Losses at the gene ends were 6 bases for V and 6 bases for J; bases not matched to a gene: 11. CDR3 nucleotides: TGCAGTGCAGAGACTCTAGCGGGAGAGCTCAATGAGCAGTTCTTC. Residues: CSAETLAGELNEQFF.

CDR3 sequence: CASSSGLADYIMNTGELFF. CDR3 bases: TGTGCCAGCAGCTCAGGACTAGCGGATTACATAATGAACACCGGGGAGCTGTTTTTT. The genes are TRBV7-9 and TRBJ2-2, with TRBD2 matching over 10 bases. CDR3 length: 19 amino acids. The V and J ends lost 4 bases and 1 base, in that order; junction bases with no gene match: 12. Germline loops: CDR1 SEHNR, CDR2 FQNEAQ (reference sequence).

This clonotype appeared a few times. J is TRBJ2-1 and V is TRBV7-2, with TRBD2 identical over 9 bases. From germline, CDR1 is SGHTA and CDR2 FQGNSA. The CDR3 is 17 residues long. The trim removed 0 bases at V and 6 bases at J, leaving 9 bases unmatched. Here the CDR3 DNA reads TGTGCCAGCAGCTTAGCCCCCGGGACTAGCAGGAGCAATGAGCAGTTCTTC. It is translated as CASSLAPGTSRSNEQFF.

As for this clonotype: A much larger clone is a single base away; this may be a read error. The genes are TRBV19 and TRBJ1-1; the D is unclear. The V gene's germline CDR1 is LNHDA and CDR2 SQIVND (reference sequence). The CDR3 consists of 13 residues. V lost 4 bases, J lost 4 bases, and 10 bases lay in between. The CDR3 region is CASSTPEITEAFF. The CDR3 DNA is TGTGCCAGTAGTACACCGGAGATCACTGAAGCTTTCTTT.

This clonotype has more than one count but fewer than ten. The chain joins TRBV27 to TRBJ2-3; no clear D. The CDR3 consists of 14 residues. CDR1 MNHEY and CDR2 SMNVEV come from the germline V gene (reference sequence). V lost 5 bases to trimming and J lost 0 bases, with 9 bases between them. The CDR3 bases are TGTGCCAGCAGTCCGGCGATTAGCACAGATACGCAGTATTTT. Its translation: CASSPAISTDTQYF.

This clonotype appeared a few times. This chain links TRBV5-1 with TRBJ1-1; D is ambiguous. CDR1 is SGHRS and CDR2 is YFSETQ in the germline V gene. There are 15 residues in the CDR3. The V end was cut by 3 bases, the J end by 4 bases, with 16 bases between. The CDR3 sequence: CASSSGVGGVTEAFF. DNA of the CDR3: TGCGCCAGCAGCTCTGGTGTAGGAGGAGTCACTGAAGCTTTCTTT.

CDR3 bases: TGTGCCAGCAGTTTATCGGACACTGAAGCTTTCTTT. Protein sequence: CASSLSDTEAFF. The rearrangement joins TRBV27 to TRBJ1-1; D remains unclear. Germline V gene lookup returns CDR1 MNHEY and CDR2 SMNVEV (reference sequence). The V end lost 0 bases, the J end lost 3 bases, and 2 bases lay between the germline ends. The CDR3 is made up of 12 amino acids.